These T cell receptor beta chains were read from a single sample in a study of immune evolution from preneoplasia to lung adenocarcinoma. Only in-frame clones appear in the TCRdb table, and some are missing; sequencing was by immunoSEQ multiplex PCR. Counted here are about 7,600 clones, 81% occurring once; the ten biggest clones make up roughly 8%. Sample: FFPE invasive lung adenocarcinoma tissue. The source is a person aged 50 to 59 with lung adenocarcinoma. CDR3s include the opening cysteine and the closing phenylalanine or tryptophan. D genes are given only for firm matches. Where a row states a size, it is once, few, many or the class of an expanded clone; other rows omit it.

clone size	J gene	V gene	D gene	CDR3 protein	CDR3 DNA
.	TRBJ1-4	TRBV5-1	.	CASSLGDGEKLFF	TGCGCCAGCAGCTTGGGTGACGGAGAAAAACTGTTTTTT
.	TRBJ1-2	TRBV28	.	CASRGVHSHWHYGYTF	TGTGCCAGCAGGGGGGTGCACTCCCACTGGCACTATGGCTACACCTTC
.	TRBJ2-5	TRBV7-6	.	CASSSGTEETQYF	TGTGCCAGCAGCTCCGGGACTGAAGAGACCCAGTACTTC
.	TRBJ2-5	TRBV19	TRBD2	CASSIGLVVKETQYF	TGTGCCAGTAGTATTGGACTAGTAGTAAAAGAGACCCAGTACTTC
.	TRBJ1-4	TRBV28	.	CASTGGEKLFF	TGTGCCAGCACGGGGGGAGAAAAACTGTTTTTT
.	TRBJ2-3	TRBV29-1	TRBD1	CSVYRGRGSTDTQYF	TGCAGCGTTTATAGGGGCAGGGGGAGCACAGATACGCAGTATTTT
once	TRBJ1-1	TRBV7-8	.	CASSLFGTNSVTEAFF	TGTGCCAGCAGCTTATTCGGAACGAACTCGGTCACTGAAGCTTTCTTT
once	TRBJ1-4	TRBV2	.	CASRALDRSEKLFF	TGTGCCAGCAGGGCCTTGGACAGATCTGAAAAACTGTTTTTT
few	TRBJ2-7	TRBV28	TRBD1	CASSPDRTDYEQYF	TGTGCCAGCAGTCCGGACAGGACCGACTACGAGCAGTACTTC
once	TRBJ1-1	TRBV6-1	.	CASSEQIEAFF	TGTGCCAGCAGTGAACAAATCGAAGCTTTCTTT
.	TRBJ1-1	TRBV11-2	.	CASSFQSTGDLEAFF	TGTGCCAGCAGCTTTCAATCGACGGGGGACCTTGAAGCTTTCTTT
few	TRBJ2-5	TRBV18	.	CASSPGLQETQYF	TGTGCCAGCTCACCAGGGCTCCAAGAGACCCAGTACTTC
.	TRBJ2-5	TRBV27	.	CASSLTRETQYF	TGTGCCAGCAGTTTAACCCGAGAGACCCAGTACTTC
.	TRBJ1-5	TRBV4-1	TRBD1	CASSQERTGGAQPQHF	TGCGCCAGCAGCCAAGAAAGGACAGGAGGGGCGCAGCCCCAGCATTTT
.	TRBJ1-1	TRBV28	.	CASRRAIEAFF	TGTGCCAGCAGGCGGGCTATTGAAGCTTTCTTT
.	TRBJ1-6	TRBV9	.	CASSVGDLSINSPLHF	TGTGCCAGCAGCGTAGGGGACTTATCGATTAATTCACCCCTCCACTTT
.	TRBJ1-1	TRBV7-3	.	CASRPPGGADTEAFF	TGTGCCAGCAGGCCCCCGGGGGGCGCGGACACTGAAGCTTTCTTT
.	TRBJ2-5	TRBV2	TRBD2	CASSWTSVKTQYF	TGTGCCAGCAGTTGGACTAGCGTAAAGACCCAGTACTTC
.	TRBJ2-7	TRBV19	.	CASSIMAQGYEQYF	TGTGCCAGTAGTATAATGGCTCAGGGGTACGAGCAGTACTTC
once	TRBJ1-3	TRBV11-2	TRBD1	CASSPRQGERDTIYF	TGTGCCAGCAGCCCAAGACAGGGGGAGAGGGACACCATATATTTT
.	TRBJ1-1	TRBV12-5	.	CASALHGGTEAFF	TGTGCTAGTGCCCTTCACGGGGGGACTGAAGCTTTCTTT
few	TRBJ2-3	TRBV28	TRBD1	CASSPDHRTGKGRDTQYF	TGTGCCAGCAGTCCAGACCACCGGACAGGGAAAGGGAGAGATACGCAGTATTTT
.	TRBJ1-2	TRBV4-1	TRBD1	CASSHPQGTVYGYTF	TGCGCCAGCAGCCACCCCCAAGGGACAGTCTATGGCTACACCTTC
once	TRBJ2-3	TRBV6-1	.	CASEGSTDTQYF	TGTGCCAGCGAGGGGAGCACAGATACGCAGTATTTT
.	TRBJ2-1	TRBV11-1	TRBD1	CASSSDRGSYNEQFF	TGTGCCAGCAGCTCAGACAGGGGCTCCTACAATGAGCAGTTCTTC
.	TRBJ1-4	TRBV6-1	TRBD1	CASSVQGVTNEKLFF	TGTGCCAGCAGTGTTCAGGGGGTCACTAATGAAAAACTGTTTTTT
.	TRBJ2-7	TRBV5-1	.	CASSLAVGGYEQYF	TGCGCCAGCAGCCTCGCCGTCGGGGGCTACGAGCAGTACTTC
.	TRBJ2-7	TRBV6-5	TRBD2	CASSTSGSSYEQYF	TGTGCCAGCAGTACTAGCGGGAGCTCCTACGAGCAGTACTTC
few	TRBJ2-7	TRBV5-1	.	CASREASSYEQYF	TGCGCCAGCAGGGAGGCGAGCTCCTACGAGCAGTACTTC
.	TRBJ2-4	TRBV13	.	CASSSTKGGVGIQYF	TGTGCCAGCAGCTCCACGAAGGGGGGGGTCGGCATTCAGTACTTC
.	TRBJ2-5	TRBV27	TRBD2	CASSSRLAGGQETQYF	TGTGCCAGCAGTTCCCGACTAGCGGGGGGCCAAGAGACCCAGTACTTC
.	TRBJ2-2	TRBV30	.	CAWSGGNTGELFF	TGTGCCTGGAGTGGAGGGAACACCGGGGAGCTGTTTTTT
.	TRBJ2-7	TRBV5-4	.	CASSLPRFLPSEQYF	TGTGCCAGCAGCTTGCCAAGGTTTCTCCCCTCCGAGCAGTACTTC
.	TRBJ1-2	TRBV11-2	TRBD1	CASSPTGNYGYTF	TGTGCCAGCAGCCCGACAGGGAATTATGGCTACACCTTC
.	TRBJ2-7	TRBV28	.	CASTSGVYEQYF	TGTGCCAGCACCTCCGGGGTCTACGAGCAGTACTTC
few	TRBJ1-1	TRBV7-9	.	CASSSHGGGPGTEAFF	TGTGCCAGCAGCTCCCACGGTGGGGGGCCGGGCACTGAAGCTTTCTTT
medium-sized	TRBJ2-7	TRBV5-1	TRBD1	CASSLAGGYSEQYF	TGCGCCAGCAGCTTGGCAGGGGGCTACTCCGAGCAGTACTTC
.	TRBJ1-2	TRBV28	TRBD1	CASIAKGAGGYTF	TGTGCCAGCATTGCGAAGGGGGCGGGAGGCTACACCTTC
.	TRBJ2-1	TRBV7-8	.	CASSLFAPGLNYNEQFF	TGTGCCAGCAGCCTATTTGCCCCGGGACTCAACTACAATGAGCAGTTCTTC
.	TRBJ2-2	TRBV11-2	TRBD2	CASSTSGGTGELFF	TGTGCCAGCAGTACTAGCGGGGGCACCGGGGAGCTGTTTTTT
.	TRBJ1-4	TRBV2	TRBD1	CASGMDRGNEKLFF	TGTGCCAGCGGGATGGACAGGGGGAATGAAAAACTGTTTTTT
.	TRBJ2-6	TRBV7-6	TRBD1	CASSLGTGGSGANVLTF	TGTGCCAGCAGCTTAGGGACAGGGGGGTCTGGGGCCAACGTCCTGACTTTC
.	TRBJ2-7	TRBV11-2	TRBD1	CASSLDRDRDYEQYF	TGTGCCAGCAGCTTAGACCGGGACAGGGACTACGAGCAGTACTTC
few	TRBJ1-1	TRBV9	.	CASSVEQVNTEAFF	TGTGCCAGCAGCGTAGAACAGGTGAACACTGAAGCTTTCTTT
.	TRBJ2-7	TRBV9	TRBD2	CASSVAGGANEQYF	TGTGCCAGCAGCGTAGCGGGGGGGGCCAACGAGCAGTACTTC
hyperexpanded	TRBJ1-2	TRBV30	.	CAWSVSRGGNYGYTF	TGTGCCTGGAGTGTGTCCCGCGGAGGAAACTATGGCTACACCTTC
.	TRBJ2-7	TRBV7-9	.	CASSLRNSYEQYF	TGTGCCAGCAGCTTAAGGAACTCCTACGAGCAGTACTTC
.	TRBJ2-3	TRBV29-1	.	CSVDGGNTDTQYF	TGCAGCGTTGACGGCGGAAACACAGATACGCAGTATTTT
.	TRBJ2-1	TRBV7-9	TRBD1	CAPGRTGADEQFF	TGTGCCCCAGGAAGGACAGGGGCCGATGAGCAGTTCTTC
.	TRBJ1-5	TRBV30	TRBD1	CAWTRQGATQPQHF	TGTGCCTGGACCCGACAGGGGGCAACTCAGCCCCAGCATTTT
.	TRBJ2-2	TRBV5-6	TRBD2	CASSSPTSGGANTGELFF	TGTGCCAGCAGCTCCCCGACTAGCGGGGGGGCGAACACCGGGGAGCTGTTTTTT
.	TRBJ2-2	TRBV27	TRBD2	CASTSGTRDGELFF	TGTGCCAGCACTTCCGGGACTAGAGACGGGGAGCTGTTTTTT
.	TRBJ2-3	TRBV2	TRBD2	CASSDIGGLADYTDTQYF	TGTGCCAGCAGTGATATAGGTGGGCTAGCGGATTACACAGATACGCAGTATTTT
.	TRBJ1-6	TRBV9	.	CASSVDQGNSPLHF	TGTGCCAGCAGCGTAGATCAGGGGAATTCACCCCTCCACTTT
.	TRBJ1-1	TRBV18	TRBD1	CASSPAQGGTEAFF	TGTGCCAGCTCACCAGCCCAGGGGGGCACTGAAGCTTTCTTT